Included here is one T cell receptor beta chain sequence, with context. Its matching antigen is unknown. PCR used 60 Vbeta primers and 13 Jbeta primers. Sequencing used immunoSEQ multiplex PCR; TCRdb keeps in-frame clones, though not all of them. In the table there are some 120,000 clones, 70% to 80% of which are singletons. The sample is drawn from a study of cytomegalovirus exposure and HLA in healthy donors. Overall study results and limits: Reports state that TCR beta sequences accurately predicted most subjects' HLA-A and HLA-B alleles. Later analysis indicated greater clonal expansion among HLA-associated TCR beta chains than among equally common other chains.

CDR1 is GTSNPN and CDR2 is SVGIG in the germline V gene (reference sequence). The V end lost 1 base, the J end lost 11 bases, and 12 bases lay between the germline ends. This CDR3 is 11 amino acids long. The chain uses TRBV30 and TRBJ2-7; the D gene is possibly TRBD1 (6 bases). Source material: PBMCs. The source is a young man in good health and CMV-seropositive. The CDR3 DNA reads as TGTGCCTGGAGTGGGGCCAGGGGAAAGTACTTC. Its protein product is CAWSGARGKYF.